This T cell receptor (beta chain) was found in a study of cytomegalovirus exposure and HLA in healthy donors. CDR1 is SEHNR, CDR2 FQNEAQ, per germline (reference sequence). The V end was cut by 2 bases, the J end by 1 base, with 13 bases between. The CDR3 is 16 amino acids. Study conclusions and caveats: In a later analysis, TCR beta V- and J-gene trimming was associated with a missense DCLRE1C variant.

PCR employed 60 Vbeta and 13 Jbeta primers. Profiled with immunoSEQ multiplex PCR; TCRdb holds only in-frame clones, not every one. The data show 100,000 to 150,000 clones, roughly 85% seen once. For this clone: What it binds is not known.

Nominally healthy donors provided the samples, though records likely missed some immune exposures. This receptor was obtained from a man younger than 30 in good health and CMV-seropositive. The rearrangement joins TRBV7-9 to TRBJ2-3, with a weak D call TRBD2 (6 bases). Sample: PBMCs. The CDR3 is CASSLPVTGGTDTQYF. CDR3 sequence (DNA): TGTGCCAGCAGCTTACCAGTTACGGGGGGCACAGATACGCAGTATTTT.